Below are 32 T cell receptor beta chains sequenced from a single sample in a study of OX40 agonist ivuxolimab in advanced cancers. Method: immunoSEQ multiplex PCR; TCRdb's copy keeps in-frame clones and lacks some. The table lists about 45,000 clones, more than 70% of them singletons. The sequencing here drew on CD4+ or CD8+ T cells sorted from blood, taken in a trial of the OX40 agonist ivuxolimab. These TCRs come from an adult with an advanced solid tumor such as melanoma, head and neck, liver or kidney cancer.

This clone was recorded only once. The rearrangement links TRBV18 to TRBJ1-4; TRBD1 is a possible D gene (6 bases). Germline CDR1 and CDR2: KGHSH and LQKENI. Trimming removed 6 bases from V and 8 bases from J, with 16 bases in between. CDR3 length: 14 amino acids. CDR3 DNA sequence: TGTGCCAGCTCCTACTACGGGGGCGACGAAAAACTGTTTTTT. Amino acid sequence: CASSYYGGDEKLFF. Looking up the rest from reference TRBV18 and TRBJ1-4 gives the full variable domain: NAGVMQNPRHLVRRRGQEARLRCSPMKGHSHVYWYRQLPEEGLKFMVYLQKENIIDESGMPKERFSAEFPKEGPSILRIQQVVRGDSAAYFCASSYYGGDEKLFFGSGTQLSVL.

This chain joins TRBV27 and TRBJ2-3; TRBD2 might be the D (5 bases). With 5 bases removed from V and 6 bases from J, the gap between germline ends came to 24 bases. Per the germline V gene, CDR1 is MNHEY and CDR2 is SMNVEV (reference sequence). This CDR3 contains 17 residues. The CDR3 coding sequence is TGTGCCAGCAGTCCGTTACCTCCGGGCCTGGCGGGTGATACGCAGTATTTT. Protein: CASSPLPPGLAGDTQYF.

This chain uses TRBV15 with TRBJ2-1; D could derive from TRBD1 or TRBD2 (5 bases each). The CDR3 extends over 15 amino acids. In germline, CDR1 is LNHNV, CDR2 YYDKDF (reference sequence). Trimming stripped 4 bases from V and 0 bases from J, with 10 bases between. The CDR3 coding sequence is TGTGCCACCAGCACCCGGGGCCTCTCCTACAATGAGCAGTTCTTC. This encodes CATSTRGLSYNEQFF.

The chain joins TRBV5-1 to TRBJ1-2, with D tentatively TRBD1 (6 bases). Trimming removed 1 base from V and 4 bases from J, with 17 bases in between. The length of the CDR3 is 16 residues. Germline V lookup: CDR1 SGHRS, CDR2 YFSETQ. The CDR3 nucleotides are TGCGCCAGCAGCTTGAATGATGGACAGACATTCTATGGCTACACCTTC. It is translated as CASSLNDGQTFYGYTF.

V and J are TRBV2 and TRBJ2-7; no definite D call. The CDR3 runs to 14 residues. V lost 7 bases and J lost 1, with 14 bases in between. Germline V CDR1 and CDR2: SNHLY, FYNNEI. In nucleotides, the CDR3 is TGTGCCAGCAACCCGACTCTTGGTTCCTACGAGCAGTACTTC. As protein: CASNPTLGSYEQYF. The full variable domain, its missing parts supplied by reference TRBV2 and TRBJ2-7, is EPEVTQTPSHQVTQMGQEVILRCVPISNHLYFYWYRQILGQKVEFLVSFYNNEISEKSEIFDDQFSVERPDGSNFTLKIRSTKLEDSAMYFCASNPTLGSYEQYFGPGTRLTVT.

This clone showed up just once. The J gene is TRBJ1-1, the V gene TRBV19; possible D gene TRBD1, 6 bases. There are 16 residues in the CDR3. Germline V gene data show CDR1 as LNHDA and CDR2 as SQIVND (reference sequence). The V gene lost 10 bases and the J gene lost 2 bases, with 23 bases spanning the gap. CDR3 bases: TGTGCCACCTCGAAAAGGACCGGGGGGCCAAACACTGAAGCTTTCTTT. Translation: CATSKRTGGPNTEAFF.

The V and J genes are TRBV7-9 and TRBJ2-2, with D hard to call. The CDR3 runs to 16 residues. The germline CDR1 and CDR2 sequences are SEHNR and FQNEAQ (reference sequence). V was trimmed by 5 bases and J by 3 bases, leaving 16 bases between them. CDR3 residues: CASSQVPTGDTGELFF. CDR3 nucleotides: TGTGCCAGCAGCCAGGTCCCGACTGGGGACACCGGGGAGCTGTTTTTT.

Only one count was recorded for this clone. The genes are TRBV10-3 and TRBJ2-6; D gene ambiguous. The CDR3 contains 19 residues. Trimming stripped 6 bases from V and 2 bases from J, with 23 bases between. Germline V gene lookup returns CDR1 ENHRY and CDR2 SYGVKD. CDR3 DNA sequence: TGTGCCATCAGGGATACGATTGGGCCCATCTCAGCTGGGGCCAACGTCCTGACTTTC. It codes for CAIRDTIGPISAGANVLTF.

The chain couples TRBV12-5 to TRBJ1-5, with D uncertain. CDR3 length equals 13 residues. V lost 6 bases to trimming and J lost 9 bases, with 15 bases between them. Germline values: CDR1 LGHNT, CDR2 FRNRAP. CDR3 nucleotides: TGTGCTAGTGGCCCGGACCCTCTCCGGCCCCAGCATTTT. Protein product: CASGPDPLRPQHF.

This chain connects TRBV4-2 to TRBJ1-2, with unresolved D. The CDR3 loop spans 15 amino acids. V lost 0 bases to trimming and J lost 3 bases, with 11 bases between them. Looked up from germline, CDR1 is LGHNA and CDR2 is YNFKEQ. CDR3 bases: TGTGCCAGCAGCCAAGATCGGCTGCTCCACTATGGCTACACCTTC. Translating it yields CASSQDRLLHYGYTF.

The chain couples TRBV6-5 to TRBJ2-1, with D possibly being TRBD2 (6 bases). V lost 7 bases and J 2 bases, leaving 12 bases between the germline ends. Germline CDR1 reads MNHEY; CDR2 reads SVGAGI. This CDR3 comprises 14 residues. The CDR3 sequence: CASTPGGPYNEQFF. The CDR3 nucleotides are TGTGCCAGCACCCCCGGGGGACCCTACAATGAGCAGTTCTTC.

V and J are TRBV20-1 and TRBJ2-7; 8 positions agree with TRBD1. This CDR3 contains 11 residues. Germline V gives CDR1 DFQATT, CDR2 SNEGSKA (reference sequence). Unmatched junction bases numbered 4, after V lost 6 bases and J lost 6 bases. The CDR3, as DNA: TGCAGTGCGCGACAGGGGCGCGAGCAGTACTTC. Amino acids: CSARQGREQYF.

This clone was observed a few times. V is TRBV7-9 and J is TRBJ2-1; no reliable D call. V lost 10 bases, J lost 5 bases, and 12 bases lay in between. This CDR3 is built from 12 residues. Germline V gene data show CDR1 as SEHNR and CDR2 as FQNEAQ (reference sequence). The CDR3 loop reads CATLGSNNEQFF. DNA for the CDR3: TGTGCCACCCTGGGGTCCAACAATGAGCAGTTCTTC.

The chain carries TRBV15 and TRBJ2-4; a weak D match, TRBD1 (6 bases). The CDR3 length is 16 residues. Germline assignment: CDR1 LNHNV and CDR2 YYDKDF (reference sequence). V lost 5 bases and J lost 7, with 21 bases in between. The CDR3 protein is CATSVLRDTRENIQYF. CDR3 sequence (DNA): TGTGCCACCAGCGTCCTACGGGACACCAGGGAGAACATTCAGTACTTC.

This chain links TRBV19 with TRBJ1-2, with 7 bases aligning to TRBD1. Germline V gene sequence: CDR1 LNHDA, CDR2 SQIVND (reference sequence). There are 12 residues in the CDR3. V shed 5 bases and J 6 bases; nucleotides not matched to a gene: 3. The CDR3 DNA sequence: TGTGCCAGTAGTTTCGGGACAGATGGCTACACCTTC. This translates into CASSFGTDGYTF.

The chain carries TRBV5-4 and TRBJ2-1; 7 bases fit TRBD2. The germline CDR1 and CDR2 sequences are SGHNT and YYREEE (reference sequence). Trimming took 0 bases from V and 2 from J; bases not matched to a gene: 8. The CDR3 consists of 17 residues. CDR3 residues: CASSLGSAGLAYNEQFF. The CDR3 DNA is TGTGCCAGCAGCTTGGGGTCAGCGGGGTTGGCCTACAATGAGCAGTTCTTC.

The rearrangement uses TRBV29-1 and TRBJ2-3; 8 bases fit TRBD2. CDR1 and CDR2 from the germline V gene are SQVTM and ANQGSEA. Trimming cost V 7 bases and J 6 bases; bases outside gene matches: 9. The CDR3 totals 13 residues. The CDR3 reads CSARGGEIDTQYF. In DNA form, the CDR3 reads TGCAGCGCTCGGGGGGGAGAAATTGATACGCAGTATTTT.

The chain employs TRBV27 and TRBJ1-1; tentatively, D is TRBD1 (5 bases). The CDR3 is 14 amino acids. Germline lookup yields CDR1 MNHEY and CDR2 SMNVEV (reference sequence). The ends were cut back, 2 bases at V and 2 bases at J, with 9 bases in the middle. CDR3 sequence reads: CASSLMGVNTEAFF. DNA of the CDR3: TGTGCCAGCAGTTTAATGGGGGTAAACACTGAAGCTTTCTTT.

CDR3 amino acids: CAHPWVPPTYEQYF. DNA for the CDR3: TGTGCCCATCCTTGGGTGCCCCCTACCTACGAGCAGTACTTC. The chain uses TRBV19 and TRBJ2-5; D gene unclear. Judging by the DNA end, TRBJ2-7 fits better; the J call may be wrong. The CDR3 is made up of 14 amino acids. Germline values: CDR1 LNHDA, CDR2 SQIVND (reference sequence).

This clone is judged medium-sized. The chain has TRBV4-1 and TRBJ2-7, with 7 bases that match TRBD1. V trimming: 4 bases; J trimming: 3 bases; junction bases outside the gene matches: 9. Germline CDR1 is MGHRA and CDR2 is YSYEKL. The CDR3 consists of 15 residues. CDR3 nucleotides: TGCGCCAGCAGCCCCTTCTTGGGACAGAGCTACGAGCAGTACTTC. Protein product: CASSPFLGQSYEQYF.

This clone has a single count. The J gene is TRBJ2-2, the V gene TRBV19, with D uncertain. Trimming pared 3 bases from V and 5 bases from J, leaving 10 bases between. CDR3 length: 14 amino acids. In germline, CDR1 is LNHDA, CDR2 SQIVND (reference sequence). The CDR3 loop is CASSMGHVTGELFF. The CDR3 DNA reads TGTGCCAGTAGTATGGGTCACGTTACCGGGGAGCTGTTTTTT.

The chain employs TRBV5-5 and TRBJ2-7, with D hard to call. The CDR3 loop spans 13 amino acids. CDR1 is SGHKS and CDR2 is YYEKEE in the germline V gene (reference sequence). The ends were cut back, 3 bases at V and 4 bases at J, with 11 bases in the middle. DNA for the CDR3: TGTGCCAGCAGCTCGGCATGGGTTTACGAGCAGTACTTC. Translated: CASSSAWVYEQYF.

This chain links TRBV7-9 with TRBJ2-1; TRBD2 aligns across 8 bases. The germline CDR1 and CDR2 sequences are SEHNR and FQNEAQ (reference sequence). The CDR3 totals 14 residues. V gave up 1 base and J gave up 8 bases; unmatched junction bases: 4. The CDR3 region is CASSLERERHEQFF. Here the CDR3 DNA reads TGTGCCAGCAGCTTAGAGCGGGAGAGGCATGAGCAGTTCTTC.

The genes are TRBV23-1 and TRBJ2-7; TRBD2 might be the D (6 bases). TRBV23-1 is filed as an ORF, its function uncertain. V lost 3 bases, J lost 0 bases, and 6 bases lay in between. This CDR3 has 13 amino acids. The CDR3 DNA is TGCGCCAGCAGTCACGGGAGCTCCTACGAGCAGTACTTC. Protein sequence: CASSHGSSYEQYF.

The rearrangement joins TRBV27 to TRBJ1-5; 7 bases map to TRBD1. The V gene's germline CDR1 is MNHEY and CDR2 SMNVEV (reference sequence). CDR3 size: 13 residues. J was trimmed by 3 bases and V by 6 bases; bases with no gene match: 2. The CDR3 DNA is TGTGCCAGCAGACAGGGGCTCAATCAGCCCCAGCATTTT. It specifies CASRQGLNQPQHF.

The J gene is TRBJ2-5, the V gene TRBV5-1, with 7 bases matching TRBD2. The germline V gene encodes CDR1 SGHRS and CDR2 YFSETQ. This CDR3 comprises 15 residues. The V segment lost 2 bases and the J segment 1 base; nucleotides outside the gene matches: 5. The CDR3 DNA follows: TGCGCCAGCAGCTTAGCGGGGCGGTTCCAAGAGACCCAGTACTTC. It yields the protein CASSLAGRFQETQYF.

J is TRBJ1-1 and V is TRBV13, with D possibly being TRBD1 (5 bases). This CDR3 is 13 amino acids long. Trimming removed 4 bases from V and 6 bases from J, with 12 bases in between. CDR1 is PRHDT and CDR2 is FYEKMQ in the germline V gene (reference sequence). DNA for the CDR3: TGTGCCAGCAGCTACGGAGGGGCGCCTGAAGCTTTCTTT. Residues: CASSYGGAPEAFF. Combining the CDR3 with reference TRBV13 and TRBJ1-1 gives the whole variable domain AAGVIQSPRHLIKEKRETATLKCYPIPRHDTVYWYQQGPGQDPQFLISFYEKMQSDKGSIPDRFSAQQFSDYHSELNMSSLELGDSALYFCASSYGGAPEAFFGQGTRLTVV.

This sequence joins TRBV7-8 and TRBJ1-2, with D perhaps TRBD1 (6 bases). Germline V gene data show CDR1 as SGHVS and CDR2 as FQNEAQ. CDR3 size: 16 residues. V shed 7 bases and J shed 4 bases, with 22 bases lying between them. The CDR3 DNA is TGTGCCAGCACCGATTCTAGCAGGGGTATTAGCTATGGCTACACCTTC. This sequence encodes CASTDSSRGISYGYTF. Full variable domain (rest looked up from reference TRBV7-8 and TRBJ1-2): GAGVSQSPRYKVAKRGQDVALRCDPISGHVSLFWYQQALGQGPEFLTYFQNEAQLDKSGLPSDRFFAERPEGSVSTLKIQRTQQEDSAVYLCASTDSSRGISYGYTFGSGTRLTVV.

The CDR3 protein is CASSLAELGGAEAFF. The CDR3 DNA sequence: TGTGCCAGCAGCTTGGCCGAGTTAGGGGGGGCTGAAGCTTTCTTT. This chain uses TRBV9 with TRBJ1-1, with a possible D match to TRBD1 (6 bases). V lost 4 bases to trimming and J lost 6 bases, with 19 bases between them. Looked up from germline, CDR1 is SGDLS and CDR2 is YYNGEE. The CDR3 runs 15 residues.

The V and J genes are TRBV2 and TRBJ2-1; TRBD2 aligns across 11 bases. V shed 4 bases, J shed 1 base, and the junction held 3 bases outside the gene matches. Germline V lookup: CDR1 SNHLY, CDR2 FYNNEI. CDR3 length: 16 amino acids. The CDR3 spells CASSVSGGVSYNEQFF. CDR3 DNA sequence: TGTGCCAGCAGTGTTAGCGGGGGGGTTTCCTACAATGAGCAGTTCTTC.

The chain couples TRBV7-9 to TRBJ1-5; the D is unclear. This CDR3 is 13 amino acids long. The germline V and J ends were trimmed by 7 bases and 9 bases, with 16 bases remaining between them. Germline CDR1 and CDR2: SEHNR and FQNEAQ (reference sequence). DNA for the CDR3: TGTGCCAGCACCGTGGGCGGGGTCATGCCCCAGCATTTT. It specifies CASTVGGVMPQHF.

The chain uses TRBV5-6 and TRBJ1-2, with TRBD1 matching over 8 bases. The trim removed 0 bases at V and 4 bases at J, leaving 5 bases unmatched. Per germline, CDR1 SGHDT and CDR2 YYEEEE. CDR3 length: 15 residues. The CDR3: CASSLGGTGGYGYTF. In DNA, the CDR3 is TGTGCCAGCAGCTTGGGAGGTACAGGGGGCTATGGCTACACCTTC.